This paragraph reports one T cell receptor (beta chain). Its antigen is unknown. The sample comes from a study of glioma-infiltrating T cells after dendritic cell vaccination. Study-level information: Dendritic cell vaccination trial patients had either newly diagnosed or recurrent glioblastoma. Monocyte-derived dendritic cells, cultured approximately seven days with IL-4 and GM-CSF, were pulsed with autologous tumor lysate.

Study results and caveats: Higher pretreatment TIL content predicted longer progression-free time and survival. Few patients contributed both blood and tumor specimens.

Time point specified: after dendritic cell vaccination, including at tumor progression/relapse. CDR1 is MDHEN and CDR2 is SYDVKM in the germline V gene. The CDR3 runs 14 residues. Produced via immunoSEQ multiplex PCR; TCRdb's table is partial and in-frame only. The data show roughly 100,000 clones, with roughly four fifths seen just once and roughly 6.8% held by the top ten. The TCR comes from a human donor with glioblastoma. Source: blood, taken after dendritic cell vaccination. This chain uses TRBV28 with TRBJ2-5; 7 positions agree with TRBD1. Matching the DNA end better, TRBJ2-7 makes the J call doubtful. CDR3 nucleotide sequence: TGTGCCAGCAGAGCAGGACAGGTCGATTACGAGCAGTACTTC. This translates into CASRAGQVDYEQYF.